This note documents a single T cell receptor beta chain sequence. The sample belongs to a study of blood T cell repertoires in COVID-19. Assay: immunoSEQ multiplex PCR; the TCRdb copy retains only in-frame clones and omits some. The sample yields 350,000 to 450,000 clones, approximately 89% seen once. Sequenced material: PBMCs or T cells enriched from blood (not recorded which). The receptor was derived from a woman in her twenties or thirties who had recovered from COVID-19.

CDR3 DNA sequence: TGTGCCAGCAGCGCCTCTAACAGTGCCGAGCAGTACTTC. Encoded protein: CASSASNSAEQYF. The rearrangement links TRBV9 to TRBJ2-7; D is unresolved. The CDR3 length is 13 residues. Trimming stripped 3 bases from V and 6 bases from J, with 13 bases between. Germline V CDR1 and CDR2: SGDLS, YYNGEE.